The 8 T cell receptor beta chains in this list originate from one sample, sequenced in a study of identifying expanded T cells in peripheral blood. Libraries were prepared by immunoSEQ multiplex PCR; TCRdb keeps only in-frame clonotypes and omits some of them. The sample lists about 130,000 clones; approximately 86% were seen once. Sequencing was carried out using blood. These receptors were taken from a person between 18 and 75 years old in good health.

This chain joins TRBV28 and TRBJ2-7; TRBD1 agrees at 7 bases. J gave up 0 bases and V 6 bases, and 14 bases lay outside the gene matches. Germline V lookup: CDR1 MDHEN, CDR2 SYDVKM. The CDR3 is 17 residues long. CDR3 bases: TGTGCCAGCAGCTCGGCGAGACAGGGCCCTCTCTCCTACGAGCAGTACTTC. Translation: CASSSARQGPLSYEQYF.

V gene TRBV2 combines with J gene TRBJ2-3, with TRBD2 identical over 7 bases. Germline V CDR1 and CDR2: SNHLY, FYNNEI. CDR3 length: 18 amino acids. With 7 bases clipped from V and 5 bases from J, the junction kept 21 bases outside the gene matches. CDR3 DNA sequence: TGTGCCAGCAACCTCACCCCCTTCCGGGAGGAGGGTGTAGATACGCAGTATTTT. It yields the protein CASNLTPFREEGVDTQYF.

The chain links TRBV29-1 to TRBJ2-1; perhaps D is TRBD1 or TRBD2 (6 bases each). CDR1 is SQVTM, CDR2 ANQGSEA, per germline. V was trimmed by 7 bases and J by 3 bases, leaving 19 bases between them. The CDR3 is made up of 15 amino acids. CDR3: CSALPGGLIYNEQFF. DNA for the CDR3: TGCAGCGCTTTGCCCGGGGGCCTGATCTACAATGAGCAGTTCTTC.

This chain uses TRBV7-9 with TRBJ1-3; D gene unclear. Germline-derived CDR1 and CDR2 are SEHNR and FQNEAQ (reference sequence). The CDR3 runs 17 residues. The V and J ends lost 4 bases and 0 bases respectively, with 16 bases between them. Here the CDR3 reads CASSSRKGRFSGNTIYF. Written as DNA, the CDR3 is TGTGCCAGCAGCTCCAGGAAAGGACGCTTCTCTGGAAACACCATATATTTT.

The chain joins TRBV5-8 to TRBJ1-2, with D perhaps TRBD1 (5 bases). V dropped 0 bases and J dropped 5 bases, with 8 bases sitting between them. The CDR3 spans 13 residues. CDR1 and CDR2 from the germline V gene are SGHTS and YDEGEE. The CDR3 sequence is CASSLADTYGYTF. CDR3 nucleotide sequence: TGTGCCAGCAGCTTGGCGGACACATATGGCTACACCTTC.

The chain is built from TRBV5-1 and TRBJ2-7, with D perhaps given as TRBD1 or TRBD2 (5 bases each). The CDR3 extends over 15 amino acids. Germline V gene data show CDR1 as SGHRS and CDR2 as YFSETQ. V lost 2 bases, J lost 5 bases, and 17 bases lay in between. CDR3 DNA sequence: TGCGCCAGCAGCTTAGGCCTAATGGGGGTCCACGAGCAGTACTTC. This codes for CASSLGLMGVHEQYF.

V and J are TRBV27 and TRBJ2-3, with D perhaps TRBD1 (6 bases). V dropped 6 bases and J dropped 3 bases, with 22 bases sitting between them. This CDR3 spans 17 amino acids. CDR1 MNHEY and CDR2 SMNVEV come from the germline V gene (reference sequence). The CDR3 sequence is CASRPRTAFDGTDTQYF. The CDR3 DNA is TGTGCCAGCAGGCCCCGGACAGCGTTCGATGGGACAGATACGCAGTATTTT.

The chain carries TRBV9 and TRBJ1-1, with D hard to call. V lost 0 bases to trimming and J lost 0 bases, with 3 bases between them. The CDR3 has 13 residues. Germline loops: CDR1 SGDLS, CDR2 YYNGEE. Here the CDR3 reads CASSVAMNTEAFF. The CDR3, as DNA: TGTGCCAGCAGCGTAGCTATGAACACTGAAGCTTTCTTT.